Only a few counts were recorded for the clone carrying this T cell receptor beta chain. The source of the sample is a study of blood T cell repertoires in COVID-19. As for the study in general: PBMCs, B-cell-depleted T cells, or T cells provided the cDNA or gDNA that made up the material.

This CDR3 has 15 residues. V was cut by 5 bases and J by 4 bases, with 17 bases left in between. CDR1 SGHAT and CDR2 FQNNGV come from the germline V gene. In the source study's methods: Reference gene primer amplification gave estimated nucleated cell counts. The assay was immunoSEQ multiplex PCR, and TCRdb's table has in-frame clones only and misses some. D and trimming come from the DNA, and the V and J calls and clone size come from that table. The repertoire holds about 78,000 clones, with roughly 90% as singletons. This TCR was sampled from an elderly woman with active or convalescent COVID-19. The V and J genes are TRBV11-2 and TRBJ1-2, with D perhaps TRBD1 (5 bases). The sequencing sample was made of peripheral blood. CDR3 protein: CASSRGRGELYGYTF. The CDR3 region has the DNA TGTGCCAGCAGCCGGGGACGGGGGGAACTCTATGGCTACACCTTC.